These 24 T cell receptor beta chains share one sample of origin, sequenced in a study of kidney transplant recipient with SARS-CoV-2 infection. TCRdb analysed the reads with MiXCR anew, one entry per CDR3 protein. The sample contains about 240,000 distinct CDR3 sequences, more than 25% of which appear only once. This material consisted of a blood sample, taken at baseline and around day 110 from a kidney transplant recipient. These receptors were obtained from a young adult male patient who had COVID-19 and was a kidney transplant recipient. Part of the T cells may come from the graft donor.

This clonotype was seen repeatedly, ten times or more. The rearrangement joins TRBV12-2 to TRBJ1-2. TRBV12-2 is a recognized pseudogene. This CDR3 has 17 amino acids. As DNA, the CDR3 is TGTGCAAGTCGCAGTTCCAAGACTCCACGAAAGACCTATGGCTACACCTTC. This codes for CASRSSKTPRKTYGYTF.

Comments on this clonotype: A read error may be the cause here, since a much bigger clone is one base away. J is TRBJ1-2 and V is TRBV6-4; 10 bases match TRBD1. Germline V gene lookup returns CDR1 MRHNA and CDR2 SNTAGT. V shed 6 bases, J shed 3 bases, and the junction held 7 bases outside the gene matches. CDR3 length: 15 residues. The CDR3 sequence: CASSRYGTGDYGYTF. The CDR3 nucleotides are TGTGCCAGCAGCAGATACGGGACAGGGGACTATGGCTACACCTTC.

Many counts were recorded for this clonotype. V usage is TRBV3-1 and J usage is TRBJ2-5, with 15 bases that match TRBD2. With V trimmed by 1 base and J by 6 bases, 6 bases remained unmatched. The germline gives CDR1 LGHDT, CDR2 YNNKEL (reference sequence). The CDR3 loop spans 17 amino acids. The CDR3 is CASSQAGGLAGGKTQYF. Here the CDR3 DNA reads TGTGCCAGCAGCCAAGCGGGGGGACTAGCGGGAGGAAAGACCCAGTACTTC.

The sample holds many counts of this clonotype. The chain combines TRBV19 with TRBJ1-1; D perhaps matches TRBD1 (5 bases). In germline, CDR1 is LNHDA, CDR2 SQIVND (reference sequence). V was pared by 6 bases and J by 7 bases, with 9 bases between. The CDR3 is made up of 11 amino acids. CDR3 nucleotides: TGTGCCAGTAGAGACAGAGATGAAGCTTTCTTT. This gives the protein CASRDRDEAFF. Full variable domain (rest looked up from reference TRBV19 and TRBJ1-1): DGGITQSPKYLFRKEGQNVTLSCEQNLNHDAMYWYRQDPGQGLRLIYYSQIVNDFQKGDIAEGYSVSREKKESFPLTVTSAQKNPTAFYLCASRDRDEAFFGQGTRLTVV.

This clonotype has ten or more counts. This chain links TRBV7-2 with TRBJ1-5; D uncertain. Germline CDR1 SGHTA, CDR2 FQGNSA. V gave up 4 bases and J gave up 0 bases, with 7 bases separating them. CDR3 length: 14 amino acids. CDR3 residues: CASSSTISNQPQHF. CDR3 DNA sequence: TGTGCCAGCAGCTCGACAATTAGCAATCAGCCCCAGCATTTT.

This clonotype was counted ten times or more. The chain recombines TRBV6-2 or TRBV6-3 with TRBJ1-3; D perhaps matches TRBD1 (5 bases). The V end lost 0 bases, the J end lost 4 bases, and 10 bases lay between the germline ends. The length of the CDR3 is 15 residues. Germline CDR1 and CDR2: MNHEY and SVGEGT. Written as DNA, the CDR3 is TGTGCCAGCAGTTACTCGGAACAGGTCGGAAACACCATATATTTT. Translating gives CASSYSEQVGNTIYF.

This clonotype has a count of ten or more. This chain links TRBV7-7 with TRBJ1-2; no firm D call. The CDR3 totals 17 residues. V gave up 3 bases and J gave up 4 bases, with 21 bases separating them. Germline values: CDR1 SSHAT, CDR2 FNYEAQ (reference sequence). The CDR3 DNA follows: TGTGCCAGCAGCTTGGTGAATAAGTGCCGAAAGACCTATGGCTACACCTTC. Protein sequence: CASSLVNKCRKTYGYTF.

This clonotype was observed many times. It is unclear where the CDR3 begins or ends on the DNA, so no DNA is shown, and the CDR3 is as TCRdb lists it. The chain has TRBV7-5 and TRBJ1-2. TRBV7-5 is tagged as a pseudogene. Ends included, the CDR3 has 19 residues. The CDR3 region is CISVPENSFEVGKTYGYTF.

In DNA, the CDR3 is TGCAGCGTGGAGAGACTAGCGGGAGGGCCAGATACGCAGTATTTT. Translation gives CSVERLAGGPDTQYF. The genes are TRBV29-1 and TRBJ2-3; 14 bases are a match to TRBD2. The CDR3 length is 15 residues. The trim removed 6 bases at V and 4 bases at J, leaving 6 bases unmatched. In germline, CDR1 is SQVTM, CDR2 ANQGSEA.

Many counts were recorded for this clonotype. The chain employs TRBV5-5 and TRBJ1-2; perhaps TRBD1 as D (5 bases). Germline CDR1 reads SGHKS; CDR2 reads YYEKEE (reference sequence). The CDR3 sequence is 16 residues long. Trimming took off 7 bases at V and 4 bases at J, with 23 bases between the two ends. CDR3: CASQGCVSRKTYGYTF. The CDR3 region has the DNA TGTGCCAGCCAGGGTTGTGTCTCGCGAAAGACCTATGGCTACACCTTC.

This clonotype was seen a few times. The rearrangement joins TRBV3-1 to TRBJ2-1; D not certain. V was cut by 5 bases and J by 5 bases, with 19 bases left in between. The CDR3 runs 16 residues. Per germline, CDR1 LGHDT and CDR2 YNNKEL (reference sequence). CDR3 residues: CASSEAIFHSDNEQFF. The CDR3, as DNA: TGTGCCAGCAGCGAAGCCATTTTCCATTCCGACAATGAGCAGTTCTTC.

Notes on this clonotype: This may come from a read error, since a much larger clone is one base off. The J gene is TRBJ2-6, the V gene TRBV27, with 8 bases matching TRBD2. Germline values: CDR1 MNHEY, CDR2 SMNVEV (reference sequence). CDR3 length: 16 residues. After removal of 4 bases from V and 9 bases from J, the junction contained 11 bases not matched to a gene. The chain's CDR3 is CASSSSWTSPLNVLTF. In nucleotides, the CDR3 is TGTGCCAGCAGTTCGTCGTGGACTAGCCCACTCAACGTCCTGACTTTC.

This chain's CDR3 is CASTLFVRDNTQYF. The CDR3 DNA follows: TGCGCCAGCACCTTGTTCGTCCGGGACAATACGCAGTATTTT. The gene calls are TRBV4-1 and TRBJ2-3; a weak D match, TRBD1 (6 bases). Trimming stripped 7 bases from V and 7 bases from J, with 18 bases between. The germline gives CDR1 MGHRA, CDR2 YSYEKL. CDR3 length: 14 amino acids.

As concerns this clonotype: This likely stems from a read error, as it lies one base from a far larger clone. The chain combines TRBV7-6 with TRBJ2-7; possibly TRBD1 for D (5 bases). Judging by the DNA end, TRBJ1-2 fits better; the J call may be wrong. Germline loops: CDR1 SGHVS, CDR2 FNYEAQ. The CDR3 is made up of 13 amino acids. The CDR3 protein is CANSLQENYGYTF. DNA of the CDR3: TGTGCCAACAGCTTACAGGAGAACTATGGCTACACCTTC.

For this clonotype: This could be a read error, since a much larger clone is one nucleotide away. The V gene is TRBV6-1, the J gene TRBJ1-2, with D hard to call. The germline V gene encodes CDR1 MNHNS and CDR2 SASEGT. The length of the CDR3 is 17 residues. CDR3 amino acids: CASSTALECRKTYGNTF. CDR3 DNA: TGTGCCAGCAGTACGGCCCTGGAATGTAGAAAGACCTATGGCAACACCTTC.

This clonotype was observed at least ten times. This chain uses TRBV10-3 with TRBJ2-7; 9 bases agree with TRBD2. V trimming: 2 bases; J trimming: 7 bases; junction bases outside the gene matches: 6. Germline CDR1 and CDR2: ENHRY and SYGVKD. This CDR3 is built from 14 residues. The chain's CDR3 is CAISELAGFGEQYF. In DNA form, the CDR3 reads TGTGCCATCAGTGAGCTAGCGGGGTTTGGGGAGCAGTACTTC.

This clonotype was picked up many times. The chain links TRBV30 to TRBJ2-7; 11 bases map to TRBD2. Per germline, CDR1 GTSNPN and CDR2 SVGIG (reference sequence). CDR3 length equals 16 residues. V lost 0 bases and J lost 2; bases outside the gene matches: 6. The CDR3 here is CAWSVGSSGRPYEQYF. CDR3 coding DNA: TGTGCCTGGAGTGTAGGGTCTAGCGGGAGGCCCTACGAGCAGTACTTC.

This clonotype showed up many times. The V gene is TRBV14, the J gene TRBJ1-1; D is perhaps TRBD1 (5 bases). This CDR3 is 18 amino acids long. CDR1 and CDR2 from the germline V gene are SGHDN and FVKESK. V shed 4 bases and J shed 2 bases, with 23 bases lying between them. CDR3 region: CASSPVRGPRGFNTEAFF. The CDR3 nucleotides are TGTGCCAGCAGCCCAGTCCGGGGACCAAGGGGTTTTAACACTGAAGCTTTCTTT.

This clonotype showed up many times. The chain employs TRBV3-2 and TRBJ2-7; whether TRBD1, the table's D call, matches the DNA was not checked. TRBV3-2 is a recognized pseudogene. The CDR3 is 13 amino acids. CDR3 protein: CASSQADRDEQYF. The CDR3 bases are TGTGCCAGCAGCCAAGCGGACAGGGACGAGCAGTACTTC.

In regard to this clonotype: A much larger clone lies one base from this, so it may be a read error. The chain uses TRBV16 and TRBJ2-1, with D unresolved. CDR1 and CDR2 (germline): KGHSY, FQNENV. The length of the CDR3 is 17 residues. CDR3 DNA: TGTGCCAGCAGCCATATGTGGGTCGTTAGAAAGACCTATGGCTGCACCTTC. It codes for CASSHMWVVRKTYGCTF.

In its sample, this clonotype was seen many times. V gene TRBV5-1 combines with J gene TRBJ2-5; maybe TRBD2 (7 bases). Germline CDR1 and CDR2: SGHRS and YFSETQ. V dropped 0 bases and J dropped 0 bases, with 12 bases sitting between them. The CDR3 is 16 residues long. CDR3 sequence (DNA): TGCGCCAGCAGCTTGGAAGGGGGGGCGTACCAAGAGACCCAGTACTTC. It encodes CASSLEGGAYQETQYF.

This clonotype was seen repeatedly, ten times or more. The chain is built from TRBV6-2 or TRBV6-3 and TRBJ2-7; D may be TRBD1 (6 bases). CDR3 length: 13 amino acids. The germline V and J ends were trimmed by 3 bases and 5 bases, with 11 bases remaining between them. Germline V gene lookup returns CDR1 MNHEY and CDR2 SVGEGT. CDR3 DNA sequence: TGTGCCAGCAGTTATTTCTCAGGGGACGAGCAGTACTTC. This encodes CASSYFSGDEQYF.

Turning to this clonotype: Possible read error: a much larger clone is one base away. The rearrangement uses TRBV27 and TRBJ2-7, with D possibly matching TRBD2 (6 bases). The CDR3 length is 13 residues. The germline V gene encodes CDR1 MNHEY and CDR2 SMNVEV (reference sequence). The CDR3 loop reads CACSLVPTGDQYF. In DNA form, the CDR3 reads TGTGCCTGCAGTTTAGTACCTACGGGGGATCAGTACTTC.

In regard to this clonotype: A much bigger clone sits one base away, suggesting this may be a read error. J is TRBJ2-6 and V is TRBV8-2. TRBV8-2 is deemed a pseudogene. The CDR3 loop spans 17 amino acids. The CDR3 loop reads CGKRRRITQSRANVLTF. Here the CDR3 DNA reads TGTGGCAAAAGGCGTAGGATAACACAAAGTCGGGCCAACGTCCTGACTTTC.